This T cell receptor (beta chain) came from a study of cytomegalovirus exposure and HLA in healthy donors. The PCR used 60 Vbeta and 13 Jbeta primers. The protocol was immunoSEQ multiplex PCR, while the TCRdb copy is restricted to in-frame clones and leaves out a portion. The table lists roughly 120,000 clones, 78% of them singletons. In germline, CDR1 is LGHNT, CDR2 FRNRAP. This CDR3 spans 15 amino acids. Between the trimmed V and J ends, which lost 1 base and 0 bases, there was a span of 8 bases. The J gene is TRBJ2-3, the V gene TRBV12-5; no reliable D call. The specimen was PBMCs. The receptor's source is a man aged 40-49 years in good health and CMV-seronegative. The CDR3 DNA is TGTGCTAGTGGTTTGGGAGACTCTAGCACAGATACGCAGTATTTT. Protein: CASGLGDSSTDTQYF.